The 21 T cell receptor beta chains reported below all come from one sample, sequenced in a study of blood T cell repertoires in COVID-19. Generated by immunoSEQ multiplex PCR, the TCRdb table keeps only in-frame clones and is missing some. This sample has some 400,000 clones, with 87% found just once. The sample comprised peripheral blood. The receptors shown here come from a woman aged 60 to 75 with COVID-19, enrolled during active disease.

This clone was counted between two and nine times. V usage is TRBV2 and J usage is TRBJ1-1, with D hard to call. The CDR3 covers 11 residues. V was clipped by 5 bases and J by 3 bases, with 4 bases between them. Germline V gene lookup returns CDR1 SNHLY and CDR2 FYNNEI. The CDR3 is CASSTYTEAFF. The CDR3 bases are TGTGCCAGCAGTACTTACACTGAAGCTTTCTTT.

This clone came up once. The same CDR3 arises from other DNA sequences in this sample as well. The chain carries TRBV5-4 and TRBJ2-7; D call uncertain. This CDR3 spans 14 amino acids. Deletions cut 0 bases from V and 0 bases from J, with 7 bases between. The germline CDR1 and CDR2 sequences are SGHNT and YYREEE (reference sequence). The CDR3 spells CASSLGGSSYEQYF. The CDR3 region has the DNA TGTGCCAGCAGCTTGGGCGGCAGCTCCTACGAGCAGTACTTC.

The chain joins TRBV6-1 to TRBJ1-5; no reliable D call. Germline V gene lookup returns CDR1 MNHNS and CDR2 SASEGT. The CDR3 has 15 residues. The ends were cut back, 1 base at V and 6 bases at J, with 13 bases in the middle. CDR3 in amino acids: CASSEGVPRGQPQHF. The DNA for the CDR3 is TGTGCCAGCAGTGAAGGGGTACCTCGGGGTCAGCCCCAGCATTTT.

The J gene is TRBJ2-5, the V gene TRBV19, with 9 bases lining up with TRBD1. The CDR3 totals 15 residues. Germline assignment: CDR1 LNHDA and CDR2 SQIVND (reference sequence). The ends lost 5 bases at V and 1 base at J; junction bases unmatched: 5. The CDR3 DNA sequence: TGTGCCAGTAGTTCCAGGGACAGGGTCCAAGAGACCCAGTACTTC. The encoded protein is CASSSRDRVQETQYF.

The chain employs TRBV29-1 and TRBJ2-7, with TRBD1 as a possible D gene (5 bases). This CDR3 contains 15 residues. The V gene's germline CDR1 is SQVTM and CDR2 ANQGSEA. V was shortened by 7 bases and J by 0 bases, with 19 bases between the two germline ends. In DNA, the CDR3 is TGCAGCGCCAGGACCGGTGCGCAGGGCTCCTACGAGCAGTACTTC. Protein sequence: CSARTGAQGSYEQYF.

The chain couples TRBV3-1 (or the pseudogene TRBV3-2) to TRBJ1-2, with 7 bases fitting TRBD1. The junction had 16 bases not matched to a gene; V was cut back by 4 bases and J by 8 bases. This CDR3 is 16 amino acids long. CDR1 and CDR2 (germline): LGHDT, YNNKEL (reference sequence). The CDR3 loop reads CASSRPSKGTDRGYTF. DNA of the CDR3: TGTGCCAGCAGCCGCCCTTCTAAAGGGACAGATCGCGGCTACACCTTC.

J is TRBJ1-4 and V is TRBV3-1 (or the pseudogene TRBV3-2), with a possible D match to TRBD1 (5 bases). The CDR3 is 14 amino acids. V was trimmed by 4 bases and J by 8 bases, leaving 14 bases between them. Germline-derived CDR1 and CDR2 are LGHDT and YNNKEL (reference sequence). CDR3 in DNA: TGTGCCAGCAGCCCCAGGCAGGGAGGAGAAAAACTGTTTTTT. Protein sequence: CASSPRQGGEKLFF.

The chain's CDR3 is CSALPQGADGYTF. CDR3 DNA: TGCAGCGCTCTACCTCAGGGGGCGGATGGCTACACCTTC. The chain combines TRBV29-1 with TRBJ1-2; TRBD1 aligns across 8 bases. Germline assignment: CDR1 SQVTM and CDR2 ANQGSEA. The CDR3 consists of 13 residues. After removal of 7 bases from V and 6 bases from J, the junction contained 10 bases not matched to a gene.

The chain carries TRBV7-2 and TRBJ2-3, with D tentatively TRBD2 (6 bases). The CDR3 is made up of 16 amino acids. V lost 5 bases and J lost 2, with 17 bases in between. CDR1 is SGHTA, CDR2 FQGNSA, per germline. The CDR3: CASSPSAVAATDTQYF. The CDR3 coding sequence is TGTGCCAGCAGCCCCTCCGCTGTAGCGGCCACAGATACGCAGTATTTT.

The genes are TRBV29-1 and TRBJ2-1, with 11 nucleotides matching TRBD1. CDR1 is SQVTM, CDR2 ANQGSEA, per germline. Trimming cost V 7 bases and J 7 bases; bases outside gene matches: 6. The CDR3 is made up of 13 amino acids. This CDR3 reads CSAGTGGFNEQFF. The CDR3 DNA sequence: TGCAGCGCTGGGACAGGGGGATTTAATGAGCAGTTCTTC.

The genes are TRBV19 and TRBJ1-4; D call uncertain. This CDR3 spans 14 amino acids. In germline, CDR1 is LNHDA, CDR2 SQIVND (reference sequence). The germline V and J ends were trimmed by 8 bases and 0 bases, with 10 bases remaining between them. CDR3 loop: CASRSGSTNEKLFF. The CDR3 DNA follows: TGTGCCAGTCGTTCGGGATCAACTAATGAAAAACTGTTTTTT.

This clone was seen a handful of times. The rearrangement links TRBV30 to TRBJ2-2; TRBD1 might be the D (5 bases). Between the trimmed V and J ends, which lost 0 bases and 7 bases, there was a span of 12 bases. The CDR3 length is 14 residues. Germline CDR1 is GTSNPN and CDR2 is SVGIG (reference sequence). The CDR3 nucleotides read TGTGCCTGGAGTGTATTGGGGCCTAACGGGGAGCTGTTTTTT. Its translation is CAWSVLGPNGELFF.

The chain couples TRBV27 to TRBJ1-2; 8 positions match TRBD1. There are 14 residues in the CDR3. With V trimmed by 4 bases and J by 6 bases, 7 bases remained unmatched. From germline, CDR1 is MNHEY and CDR2 SMNVEV (reference sequence). The CDR3 DNA reads as TGTGCCAGCAGTTCGGACGGGACAGGAAATGGCTACACCTTC. It yields the protein CASSSDGTGNGYTF.

V and J are TRBV23-1 and TRBJ2-3, with D perhaps TRBD2 (5 bases). TRBV23-1 is an ORF, with its function uncertain. CDR3 length: 17 amino acids. V lost 0 bases and J 4 bases, leaving 17 bases between the germline ends. The CDR3 spells CASSQSDVRRIADTQYF. In nucleotides, the CDR3 is TGCGCCAGCAGTCAATCAGACGTCAGGAGGATCGCAGATACGCAGTATTTT.

The chain couples TRBV12-3 or TRBV12-4 to TRBJ1-1; D gene ambiguous. The CDR3 has 13 residues. The V end was cut by 3 bases, the J end by 1 base, with 6 bases between. The CDR3 is CASSFGQNTEAFF. The CDR3 DNA is TGTGCCAGCAGTTTTGGCCAGAACACTGAAGCTTTCTTT.

V and J are TRBV5-5 and TRBJ2-7; the D is unclear. CDR3 length: 15 residues. Looked up from germline, CDR1 is SGHKS and CDR2 is YYEKEE (reference sequence). V lost 4 bases to trimming and J lost 0 bases, with 14 bases between them. Here the CDR3 reads CASSPAQMSSYEQYF. CDR3 coding DNA: TGTGCCAGCAGCCCTGCACAGATGAGCTCCTACGAGCAGTACTTC.

This rearrangement joins TRBV5-1 to TRBJ2-5; 13 positions agree with TRBD2. Germline loops: CDR1 SGHRS, CDR2 YFSETQ. V lost 4 bases, J lost 2 bases, and 11 bases stayed unmatched. CDR3 length: 18 amino acids. CDR3 amino acids: CASSPTSGGYFLQETQYF. CDR3 sequence (DNA): TGCGCCAGCAGCCCGACTAGCGGGGGGTATTTTTTGCAAGAGACCCAGTACTTC.

The chain joins TRBV6-5 to TRBJ1-2; possible D gene TRBD1, 5 bases. The CDR3 is 13 residues long. Per the germline V gene, CDR1 is MNHEY and CDR2 is SVGAGI. Trimming cost V 7 bases and J 2 bases, with 11 bases left between them. The CDR3 coding sequence is TGTGCCAGCAAGGTGGGGCAGAACTATGGCTACACCTTC. Translation gives CASKVGQNYGYTF.

As concerns this clone: Other DNA sequences of this sample code for an identical CDR3. This rearrangement joins TRBV7-9 to TRBJ1-2, with a possible D match to TRBD1 (6 bases). V was pared by 2 bases and J by 4 bases, with 8 bases between. The CDR3 has 13 amino acids. CDR1 and CDR2 from the germline V gene are SEHNR and FQNEAQ (reference sequence). DNA of the CDR3: TGTGCCAGCAGCTTATTGACAGGCTATGGCTACACCTTC. Translation gives CASSLLTGYGYTF.

The J gene is TRBJ2-3, the V gene TRBV18; 8 bases line up with TRBD2. V was clipped by 3 bases and J by 2 bases; unmatched bases: 4. The CDR3 is 15 residues long. Germline CDR1 KGHSH, CDR2 LQKENI. This CDR3 reads CASSPGGAITDTQYF. CDR3 sequence (DNA): TGTGCCAGCTCACCCGGGGGGGCTATCACAGATACGCAGTATTTT.

This chain joins TRBV6-1 and TRBJ2-1, with a tentative D call TRBD2 (6 bases). CDR1 is MNHNS, CDR2 SASEGT, per germline. V gave up 1 base and J gave up 7 bases, with 11 bases separating them. The CDR3 has 14 residues. The CDR3 coding sequence is TGTGCCAGCAGTGAAGGCCCTGGGAGGAATGAGCAGTTCTTC. As protein: CASSEGPGRNEQFF.